The clone carrying this TCR beta chain was counted a few times. This specimen comes from a study of blood T cells in healthy people across ages. Extraction yielded at least 6 micrograms of total RNA per sample. This CDR3 has 15 amino acids. Germline CDR1 reads LGHNA; CDR2 reads YSLEER. For the second PCR, which ran for 7 to 11 cycles, a sample-barcoded 5' primer and a J-beta primer mix were used. MiXCR, run by TCRdb on the 5' RACE reads, gives a single entry per CDR3 protein. The sample includes roughly 700,000 distinct CDR3 sequences, around 45% of them seen just once. This chain connects TRBV4-3 to TRBJ2-1, with 7 bases lining up with TRBD2. The J call may be in error: the DNA end matches TRBJ2-7 better. The TCR originated in an older woman in good health. Source material: blood. CDR3 bases: TGCGCCAGCAGCAGACTAGCTTCGTCCTACAATGAGCAGTACTTC. Its translation is CASSRLASSYNEQYF.